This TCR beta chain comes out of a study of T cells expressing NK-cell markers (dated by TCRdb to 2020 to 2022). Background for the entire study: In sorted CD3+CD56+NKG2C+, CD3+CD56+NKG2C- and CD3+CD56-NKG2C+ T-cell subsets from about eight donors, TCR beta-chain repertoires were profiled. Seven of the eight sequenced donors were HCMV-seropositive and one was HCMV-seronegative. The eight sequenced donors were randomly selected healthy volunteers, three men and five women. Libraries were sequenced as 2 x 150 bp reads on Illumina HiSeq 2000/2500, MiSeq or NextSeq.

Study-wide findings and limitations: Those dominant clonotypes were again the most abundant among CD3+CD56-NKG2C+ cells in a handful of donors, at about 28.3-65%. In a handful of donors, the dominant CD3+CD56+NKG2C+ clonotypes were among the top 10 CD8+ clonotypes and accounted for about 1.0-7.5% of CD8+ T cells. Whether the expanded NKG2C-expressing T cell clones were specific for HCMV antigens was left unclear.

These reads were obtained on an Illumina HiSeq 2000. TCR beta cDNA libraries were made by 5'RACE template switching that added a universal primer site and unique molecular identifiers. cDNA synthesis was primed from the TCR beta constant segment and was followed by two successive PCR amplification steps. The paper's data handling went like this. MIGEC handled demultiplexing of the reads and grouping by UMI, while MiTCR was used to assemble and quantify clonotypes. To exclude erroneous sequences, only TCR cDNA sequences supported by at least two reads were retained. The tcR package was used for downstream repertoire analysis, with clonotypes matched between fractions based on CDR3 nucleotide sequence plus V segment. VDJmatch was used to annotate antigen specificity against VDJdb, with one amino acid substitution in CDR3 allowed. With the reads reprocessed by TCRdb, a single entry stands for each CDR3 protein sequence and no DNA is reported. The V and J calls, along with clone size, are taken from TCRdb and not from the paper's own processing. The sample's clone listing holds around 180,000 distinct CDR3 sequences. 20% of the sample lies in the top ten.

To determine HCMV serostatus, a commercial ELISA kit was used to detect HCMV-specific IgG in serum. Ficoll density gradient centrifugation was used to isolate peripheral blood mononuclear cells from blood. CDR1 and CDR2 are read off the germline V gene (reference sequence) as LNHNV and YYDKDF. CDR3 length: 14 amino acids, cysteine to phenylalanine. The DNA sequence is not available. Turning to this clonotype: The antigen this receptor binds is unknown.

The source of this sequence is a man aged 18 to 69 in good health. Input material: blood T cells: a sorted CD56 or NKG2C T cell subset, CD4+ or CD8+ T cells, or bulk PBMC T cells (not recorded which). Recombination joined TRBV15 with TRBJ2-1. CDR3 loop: CATSHLSSYNEQFF.